A single sample gave rise to the 28 T cell receptor beta chains below, sequenced in a study of identical twins. Via MiXCR, TCRdb re-called the 5' RACE reads, giving one row per CDR3 protein. The table has nearly 900,000 distinct CDR3 sequences, more than 9% seen once. This sample also appeared in a second study, on yellow fever vaccine responses in identical twins.

Sequencing used PBMCs. These receptors all stem from a woman aged 18-30 years in good health.

This clonotype was seen a few times. No DNA is shown, since the ends of the CDR3 on it are uncertain; the CDR3 is the one TCRdb lists. This chain uses TRBV6-1 with TRBJ2-2. From its first to its last residue, the CDR3 has 14 amino acids. Germline assignment: CDR1 MNHNS and CDR2 SASEGT. CDR3 sequence reads: CASSLRPTPGSCFF.

A few counts support this clonotype. The chain combines TRBV5-1 with TRBJ1-2; weak D call: TRBD1 (5 bases). The CDR3 runs to 13 residues. V dropped 4 bases and J dropped 7 bases, with 14 bases sitting between them. Per germline, CDR1 SGHRS and CDR2 YFSETQ. DNA of the CDR3: TGCGCCAGCAGCGGGGGGGAGTCGTCTGGCTACACCTTC. This gives the protein CASSGGESSGYTF.

In this sample, this clonotype turned up a few times. The rearrangement links TRBV7-2 to TRBJ2-2; 12 bases fit TRBD2. The ends lost 5 bases at V and 7 bases at J; junction bases unmatched: 5. The CDR3 is made up of 15 amino acids. Germline V gene data show CDR1 as SGHTA and CDR2 as FQGNSA. In DNA, the CDR3 is TGTGCCAGCAGCGCACTAGCGGGAGGCGTCGGGGAGCTGTTTTTT. Its translation: CASSALAGGVGELFF.

This chain joins TRBV7-9 and TRBJ2-1; the D is unclear. The germline V gene has CDR1 SEHNR and CDR2 FQNEAQ (reference sequence). The CDR3 contains 15 residues. V lost 1 base to trimming and J lost 4 bases, with 11 bases between them. DNA of the CDR3: TGTGCCAGCAGCTTAGTTTGGTCTCCATACAATGAGCAGTTCTTC. The encoded protein is CASSLVWSPYNEQFF.

This clonotype was detected a few times. The gene calls are TRBV12-5 and TRBJ2-7; tentative D call: TRBD1 (5 bases). The CDR3 has 14 amino acids. Germline V gene data show CDR1 as LGHNT and CDR2 as FRNRAP. V was trimmed by 2 bases and J by 1 base, leaving 9 bases between them. The CDR3 nucleotides are TGTGCTAGTGGTTTGACAGGCCCTTCCTACGAGCAGTACTTC. This encodes CASGLTGPSYEQYF.

This clonotype was counted a few times. The rearrangement joins TRBV27 to TRBJ1-4; D uncertain. V lost 0 bases and J 10 bases, leaving 15 bases between the germline ends. CDR1 and CDR2 (germline): MNHEY, SMNVEV (reference sequence). CDR3 length: 15 residues. The CDR3 here is CASSLSEGFSGKLFF. CDR3 in DNA: TGTGCCAGCAGTTTATCCGAGGGTTTCTCTGGAAAACTGTTTTTT.

The sample holds many counts of this clonotype. The chain uses TRBV28 and TRBJ1-2, with TRBD1 matching over 10 bases. Germline V gene sequence: CDR1 MDHEN, CDR2 SYDVKM. This CDR3 has 15 amino acids. Germline trimming cut 1 base from V and 2 bases from J; bases unmatched to any gene: 1. CDR3 nucleotides: TGTGCCAGCAGTTTATCGGGACAGGGGAACTATGGCTACACCTTC. This codes for CASSLSGQGNYGYTF.

This clonotype has a handful of counts. The chain uses TRBV6-2 or TRBV6-3 and TRBJ2-7, with D possibly being TRBD1 (5 bases). V lost 0 bases, J lost 5 bases, and 14 bases lay in between. CDR3 size: 15 residues. CDR1 is MNHEY and CDR2 is SVGEGT in the germline V gene. CDR3 sequence (DNA): TGTGCCAGCAGTTACTCAGGGGTGGTCGGTCACGAGCAGTACTTC. Translation gives CASSYSGVVGHEQYF.

This rearrangement joins TRBV13 to TRBJ1-1; TRBD1 is a possible D gene (6 bases). Germline lookup yields CDR1 PRHDT and CDR2 FYEKMQ (reference sequence). This CDR3 has 15 amino acids. V shed 7 bases and J shed 4 bases, with 19 bases lying between them. The CDR3 DNA reads TGTGCCAGCACCGTAGAACAGGGCGGCAGCACTGAAGCTTTCTTT. Amino acid sequence: CASTVEQGGSTEAFF. The variable domain in full, completed from reference TRBV13 and TRBJ1-1, reads AAGVIQSPRHLIKEKRETATLKCYPIPRHDTVYWYQQGPGQDPQFLISFYEKMQSDKGSIPDRFSAQQFSDYHSELNMSSLELGDSALYFCASTVEQGGSTEAFFGQGTRLTVV.

This clonotype appeared many times. The chain is built from TRBV12-3 or TRBV12-4 and TRBJ1-2, with a possible D match to TRBD1 (6 bases). The CDR3 loop spans 17 amino acids. V lost 6 bases to trimming and J lost 0 bases, with 20 bases between them. CDR3 in DNA: TGTGCCAGCAGCCCCTCGGGGGGCTTGTCCACTAACTATGGCTACACCTTC. Its translation: CASSPSGGLSTNYGYTF.

CDR3 region: CAISVDRVGDVEQYF. For the CDR3, the DNA is TGTGCCATCAGTGTAGACAGGGTAGGGGACGTCGAGCAGTACTTC. The chain joins TRBV10-3 to TRBJ2-7; TRBD1 matches 7 bases. The germline CDR1 and CDR2 sequences are ENHRY and SYGVKD. This CDR3 is built from 15 residues. V shed 4 bases, J shed 6 bases, and the junction held 12 bases outside the gene matches.

This clonotype was picked up a small number of times. The rearrangement uses TRBV20-1 and TRBJ2-5; 8 nucleotides align to TRBD2. CDR1 is DFQATT and CDR2 is SNEGSKA in the germline V gene (reference sequence). The trim removed 3 bases at V and 5 bases at J, leaving 11 bases unmatched. There are 15 residues in the CDR3. This chain's CDR3 is CSASERESTPETQYF. In nucleotides, the CDR3 is TGCAGTGCTAGTGAGCGGGAGAGCACTCCCGAGACCCAGTACTTC.

This clonotype was observed a few times. The chain recombines TRBV11-1 with TRBJ2-6, with D perhaps assigned TRBD1 or TRBD2 (6 bases each). This CDR3 is 18 amino acids long. The V gene's germline CDR1 is SGHAT and CDR2 FQDESV (reference sequence). The germline V and J ends were trimmed by 5 bases and 3 bases, with 20 bases remaining between them. The CDR3 region has the DNA TGTGCCAGCAGCCCAGGTCGGGGGCGACTTTATGGGGCCAACGTCCTGACTTTC. It encodes CASSPGRGRLYGANVLTF.

The chain couples TRBV10-3 to TRBJ2-1, with 11 nucleotides matching TRBD1. From germline, CDR1 is ENHRY and CDR2 SYGVKD. The CDR3 spans 16 residues. V dropped 4 bases and J dropped 5; count of bases not matched to a gene: 7. CDR3 amino acids: CAISAVPGQGDNEQFF. CDR3 nucleotide sequence: TGTGCCATCAGTGCTGTTCCGGGACAGGGGGACAATGAGCAGTTCTTC.

This chain connects TRBV5-1 to TRBJ2-1, with TRBD2 identical over 7 bases. This CDR3 contains 14 residues. CDR1 is SGHRS and CDR2 is YFSETQ in the germline V gene. V lost 2 bases, J lost 8 bases, and 7 bases stayed unmatched. The CDR3 nucleotides read TGCGCCAGCAGCTTTGGCGGGAGAGAGGATGAGCAGTTCTTC. The encoded protein is CASSFGGREDEQFF.

The V gene is TRBV20-1, the J gene TRBJ2-1, with a weak D call TRBD1 (5 bases). This CDR3 spans 15 amino acids. Looked up from germline, CDR1 is DFQATT and CDR2 is SNEGSKA (reference sequence). V shed 0 bases and J shed 0 bases, with 9 bases lying between them. For the CDR3, the DNA is TGCAGTGCTAGAGATGGACAAAGCTCCTACAATGAGCAGTTCTTC. Translated, it gives CSARDGQSSYNEQFF.

In this sample, this clonotype turned up many times. The V and J genes are TRBV15 and TRBJ2-5; a weak D match, TRBD1 (5 bases). The germline V gene encodes CDR1 LNHNV and CDR2 YYDKDF (reference sequence). The CDR3 is 13 residues long. V was trimmed by 3 bases and J by 3 bases, leaving 8 bases between them. The CDR3 DNA is TGTGCCACCAGCAGGGGCAGGGAAGAGACCCAGTACTTC. This sequence encodes CATSRGREETQYF.

This clonotype was detected only a few times. This sequence joins TRBV6-1 and TRBJ1-2; 9 bases align to TRBD1. The CDR3 runs 14 residues. V lost 4 bases to trimming and J lost 6 bases; unmatched junction nucleotides: 6. The V gene's germline CDR1 is MNHNS and CDR2 SASEGT. CDR3 DNA sequence: TGTGCCAGCAGTGTCCGGGGGACAGGGAATGGCTACACCTTC. It specifies CASSVRGTGNGYTF.

This clonotype was detected a few times. The chain is built from TRBV6-1 and TRBJ2-2, with 7 nucleotides matching TRBD1. V was clipped by 6 bases and J by 7 bases; unmatched bases: 17. The CDR3 consists of 17 residues. Germline CDR1 reads MNHNS; CDR2 reads SASEGT. As DNA, the CDR3 is TGTGCCAGCAGAGATCCTTCGGCAGGGGGTGACGGCGGGGAGCTGTTTTTT. This translates into CASRDPSAGGDGGELFF.

CDR3 DNA sequence: TGTGCCAGCAGCTTAACCCAGGGGAACAATGAGCAGTTCTTC. Translating gives CASSLTQGNNEQFF. V and J are TRBV7-9 and TRBJ2-1, with D possibly being TRBD1 (6 bases). V was clipped by 2 bases and J by 5 bases, with 10 bases between them. The V gene's germline CDR1 is SEHNR and CDR2 FQNEAQ (reference sequence). The CDR3 spans 14 residues.

A few counts support this clonotype. This rearrangement joins TRBV4-1 to TRBJ2-7; possible D gene TRBD2, 6 bases. Trimming took 0 bases from V and 2 from J, leaving 14 bases between them. Germline loops: CDR1 MGHRA, CDR2 YSYEKL. The CDR3 length is 16 residues. The CDR3 loop reads CASSQEWGGLAYEQYF. The DNA of the CDR3 is TGCGCCAGCAGCCAAGAGTGGGGAGGTCTCGCCTACGAGCAGTACTTC.

This clonotype appeared a few times. This chain uses TRBV12-3 or TRBV12-4 with TRBJ2-7; D is undetermined. This CDR3 is 13 amino acids long. Deletions cut 2 bases from V and 6 bases from J, with 11 bases between. CDR3 residues: CASSLLLVGEQYF. The CDR3 nucleotides read TGTGCCAGCAGTTTATTGCTTGTCGGCGAGCAGTACTTC.

In its sample, this clonotype was seen a few times. The chain joins TRBV4-2 to TRBJ2-1, with D unresolved. The CDR3 covers 15 residues. Trimming removed 3 bases at V and 4 bases at J, with 13 bases between. Per germline, CDR1 LGHNA and CDR2 YNFKEQ. CDR3 DNA: TGTGCCAGCAGCCAGACTGCGGCAGAATACAATGAGCAGTTCTTC. Protein product: CASSQTAAEYNEQFF.

In DNA, the CDR3 is TGTGCCAGCAAGGGACAGCCGAGCTCCTACAATGAGCAGTTCTTC. Translation: CASKGQPSSYNEQFF. This chain connects TRBV6-1 to TRBJ2-1; 7 bases align to TRBD1. Germline CDR1 MNHNS, CDR2 SASEGT. Germline trimming cut 7 bases from V and 0 bases from J; bases unmatched to any gene: 6. CDR3 length: 15 residues.

This chain uses TRBV21-1 with TRBJ2-1; TRBD1, as called in the table, went unchecked against the DNA. TRBV21-1 is flagged as a pseudogene. The CDR3 runs 15 residues. The CDR3: CASSNRDRHNNEQFF. The CDR3 DNA follows: TGTGCCAGCAGCAACCGGGACAGACACAACAATGAGCAGTTCTTC.

This clonotype appeared a few times. This chain uses TRBV29-1 with TRBJ2-7; D is possibly TRBD1 or TRBD2 (7 bases each). This CDR3 spans 14 amino acids. The V and J ends lost 7 bases and 6 bases respectively, with 22 bases between them. From germline, CDR1 is SQVTM and CDR2 ANQGSEA. This chain's CDR3 is CSAVGGTARFEQYF. In DNA, the CDR3 is TGCAGCGCCGTCGGGGGGACAGCCCGTTTCGAGCAGTACTTC.

This clonotype was seen a handful of times. This chain uses TRBV12-3 or TRBV12-4 with TRBJ2-3; D is possibly TRBD1 (6 bases). This CDR3 spans 14 amino acids. The V and J ends lost 5 bases and 4 bases respectively, with 13 bases between them. The DNA of the CDR3 is TGTGCCAGCAGTCAACAGGGAATTTCAGATACGCAGTATTTT. The encoded protein is CASSQQGISDTQYF.

J is TRBJ2-7 and V is TRBV6-5; 8 bases fit TRBD1. Trimming at V came to 0 bases and at J to 5 bases, leaving 6 bases not matched to a gene. Germline-derived CDR1 and CDR2 are MNHEY and SVGAGI. The CDR3 length is 15 residues. The CDR3 sequence is CASSYSGQGGHEQYF. Written as DNA, the CDR3 is TGTGCCAGCAGTTACTCAGGACAGGGTGGCCACGAGCAGTACTTC.